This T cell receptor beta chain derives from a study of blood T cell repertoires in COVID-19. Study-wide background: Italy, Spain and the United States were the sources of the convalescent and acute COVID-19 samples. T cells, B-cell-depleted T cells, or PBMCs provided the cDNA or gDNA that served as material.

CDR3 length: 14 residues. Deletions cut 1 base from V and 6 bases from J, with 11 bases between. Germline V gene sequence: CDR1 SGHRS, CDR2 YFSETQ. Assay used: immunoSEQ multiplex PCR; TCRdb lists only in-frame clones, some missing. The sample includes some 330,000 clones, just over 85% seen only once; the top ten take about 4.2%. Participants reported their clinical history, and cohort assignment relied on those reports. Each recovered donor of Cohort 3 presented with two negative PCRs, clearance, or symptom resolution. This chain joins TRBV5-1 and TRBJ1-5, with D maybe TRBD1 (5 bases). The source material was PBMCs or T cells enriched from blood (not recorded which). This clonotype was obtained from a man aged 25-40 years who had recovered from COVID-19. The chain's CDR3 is CASSLKQALQPQHF. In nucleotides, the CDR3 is TGCGCCAGCAGCTTGAAACAGGCCCTTCAGCCCCAGCATTTT. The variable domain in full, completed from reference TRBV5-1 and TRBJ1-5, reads KAGVTQTPRYLIKTRGQQVTLSCSPISGHRSVSWYQQTPGQGLQFLFEYFSETQRNKGNFPGRFSGRQFSNSRSEMNVSTLELGDSALYLCASSLKQALQPQHFGDGTRLSIL.